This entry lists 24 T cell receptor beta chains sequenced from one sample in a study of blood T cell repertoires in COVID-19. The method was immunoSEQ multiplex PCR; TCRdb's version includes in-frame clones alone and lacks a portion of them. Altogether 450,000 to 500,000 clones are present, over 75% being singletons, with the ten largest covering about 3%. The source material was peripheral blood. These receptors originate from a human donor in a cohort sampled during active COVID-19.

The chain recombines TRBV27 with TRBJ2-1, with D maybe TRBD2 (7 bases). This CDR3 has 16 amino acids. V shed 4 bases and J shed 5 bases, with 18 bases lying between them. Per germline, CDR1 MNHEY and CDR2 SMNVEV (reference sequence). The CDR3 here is CASSSAQGGKDNEQFF. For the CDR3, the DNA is TGTGCCAGCAGTTCGGCACAGGGAGGGAAGGACAATGAGCAGTTCTTC.

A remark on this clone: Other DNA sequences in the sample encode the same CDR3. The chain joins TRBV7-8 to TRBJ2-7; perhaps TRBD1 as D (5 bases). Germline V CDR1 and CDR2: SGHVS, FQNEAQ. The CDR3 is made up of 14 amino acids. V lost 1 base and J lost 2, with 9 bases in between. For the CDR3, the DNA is TGTGCCAGCAGCTTAGGTCAGGGCGCCTACGAGCAGTACTTC. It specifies CASSLGQGAYEQYF.

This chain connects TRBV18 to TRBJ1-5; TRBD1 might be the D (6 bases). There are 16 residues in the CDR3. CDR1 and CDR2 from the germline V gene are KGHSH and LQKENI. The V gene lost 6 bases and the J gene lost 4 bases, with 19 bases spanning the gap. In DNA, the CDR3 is TGTGCCAGCTCTCTTACCCTACAGGGAACAAATCAGCCCCAGCATTTT. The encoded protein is CASSLTLQGTNQPQHF.

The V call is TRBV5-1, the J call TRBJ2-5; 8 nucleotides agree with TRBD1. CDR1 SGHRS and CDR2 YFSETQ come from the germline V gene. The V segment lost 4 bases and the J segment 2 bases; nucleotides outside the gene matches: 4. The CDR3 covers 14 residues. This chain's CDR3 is CASSLGQGQETQYF. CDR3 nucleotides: TGCGCCAGCAGCCTTGGACAGGGTCAAGAGACCCAGTACTTC.

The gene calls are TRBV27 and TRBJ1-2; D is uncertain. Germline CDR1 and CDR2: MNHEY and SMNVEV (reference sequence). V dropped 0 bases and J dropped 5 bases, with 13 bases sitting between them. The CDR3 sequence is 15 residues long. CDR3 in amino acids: CASSLSPALGYGYTF. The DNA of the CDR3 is TGTGCCAGCAGTTTATCTCCCGCCCTAGGATATGGCTACACCTTC.

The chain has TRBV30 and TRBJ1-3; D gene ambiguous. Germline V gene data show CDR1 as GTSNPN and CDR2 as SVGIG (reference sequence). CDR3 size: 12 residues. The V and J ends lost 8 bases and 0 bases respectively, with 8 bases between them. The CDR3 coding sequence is TGTGCCCTGGAGGGCTCTGGAAACACCATATATTTT. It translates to CALEGSGNTIYF.

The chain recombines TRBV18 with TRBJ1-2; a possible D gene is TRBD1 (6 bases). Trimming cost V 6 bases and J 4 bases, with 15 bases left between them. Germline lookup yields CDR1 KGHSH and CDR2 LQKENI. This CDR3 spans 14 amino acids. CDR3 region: CASSGNRDSYGYTF. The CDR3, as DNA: TGTGCCAGCTCCGGGAACAGGGATAGCTATGGCTACACCTTC.

The CDR3: CASSLSGAGDEFF. The CDR3 nucleotides read TGTGCCAGCAGCTTATCGGGAGCGGGAGATGAGTTCTTC. The chain joins TRBV7-3 to TRBJ2-1; the match to TRBD2 covers 8 bases. Trimming cost V 2 bases and J 14 bases; bases outside gene matches: 8. Per the germline V gene, CDR1 is SGHTA and CDR2 is FQGTGA. The CDR3 sequence is 13 residues long.

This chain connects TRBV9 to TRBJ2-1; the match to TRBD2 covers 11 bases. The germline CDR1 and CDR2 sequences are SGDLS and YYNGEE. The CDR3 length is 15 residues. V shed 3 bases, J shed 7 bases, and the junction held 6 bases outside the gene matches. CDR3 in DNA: TGTGCCAGCAGCGATAGCGGGAGGGTAATGAATGAGCAGTTCTTC. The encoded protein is CASSDSGRVMNEQFF.

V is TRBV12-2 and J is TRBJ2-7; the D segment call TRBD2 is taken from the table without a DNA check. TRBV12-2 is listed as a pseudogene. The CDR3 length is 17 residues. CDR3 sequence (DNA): TGTGCAAGTCGCTTAGAAGGACTAGCGAGAAGCTCCTACGAGCAGTACTTC. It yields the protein CASRLEGLARSSYEQYF.

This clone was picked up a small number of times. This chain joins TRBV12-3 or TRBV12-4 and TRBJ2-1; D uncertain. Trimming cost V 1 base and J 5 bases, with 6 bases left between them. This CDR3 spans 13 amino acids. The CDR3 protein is CASSLGGHNEQFF. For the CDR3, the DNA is TGTGCCAGCAGTTTAGGCGGTCACAATGAGCAGTTCTTC.

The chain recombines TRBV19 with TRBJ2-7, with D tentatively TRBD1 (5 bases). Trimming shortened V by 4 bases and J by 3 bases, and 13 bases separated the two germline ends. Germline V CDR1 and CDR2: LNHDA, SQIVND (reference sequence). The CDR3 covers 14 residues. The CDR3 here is CASSTRQSIYEQYF. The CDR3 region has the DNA TGTGCCAGTAGTACTCGACAGTCGATCTACGAGCAGTACTTC.

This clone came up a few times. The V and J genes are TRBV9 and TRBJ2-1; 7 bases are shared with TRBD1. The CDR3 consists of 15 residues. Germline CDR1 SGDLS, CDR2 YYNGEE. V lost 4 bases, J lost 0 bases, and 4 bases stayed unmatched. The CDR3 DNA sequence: TGTGCCAGCAGCCCAGGGACAGACTCCTACAATGAGCAGTTCTTC. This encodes CASSPGTDSYNEQFF.

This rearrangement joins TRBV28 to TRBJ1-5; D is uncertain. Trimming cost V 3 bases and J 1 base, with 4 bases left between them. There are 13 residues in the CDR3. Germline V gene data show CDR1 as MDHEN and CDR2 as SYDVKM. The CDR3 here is CASSLLSNQPQHF. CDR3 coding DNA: TGTGCCAGCAGTTTGTTAAGCAATCAGCCCCAGCATTTT.

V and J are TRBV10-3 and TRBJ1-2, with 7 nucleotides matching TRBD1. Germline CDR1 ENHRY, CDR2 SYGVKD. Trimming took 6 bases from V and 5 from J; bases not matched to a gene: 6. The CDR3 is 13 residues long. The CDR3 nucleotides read TGTGCCATCAGCCGAGACAGGGAATATGGCTACACCTTC. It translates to CAISRDREYGYTF.

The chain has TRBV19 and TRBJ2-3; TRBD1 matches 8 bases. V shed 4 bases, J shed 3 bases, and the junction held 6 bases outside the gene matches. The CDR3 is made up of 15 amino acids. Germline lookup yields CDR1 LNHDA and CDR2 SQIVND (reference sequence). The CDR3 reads CASSRDRTETDTQYF. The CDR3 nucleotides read TGTGCCAGTAGTAGGGACAGGACAGAGACAGATACGCAGTATTTT. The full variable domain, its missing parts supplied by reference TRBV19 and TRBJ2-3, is DGGITQSPKYLFRKEGQNVTLSCEQNLNHDAMYWYRQDPGQGLRLIYYSQIVNDFQKGDIAEGYSVSREKKESFPLTVTSAQKNPTAFYLCASSRDRTETDTQYFGPGTRLTVL.

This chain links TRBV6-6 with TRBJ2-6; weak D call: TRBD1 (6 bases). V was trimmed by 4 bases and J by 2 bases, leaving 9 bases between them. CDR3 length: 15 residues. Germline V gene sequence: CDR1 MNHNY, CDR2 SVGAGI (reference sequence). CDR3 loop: CASSSPGAGANVLTF. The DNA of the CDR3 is TGTGCCAGCAGTTCACCAGGGGCTGGGGCCAACGTCCTGACTTTC.

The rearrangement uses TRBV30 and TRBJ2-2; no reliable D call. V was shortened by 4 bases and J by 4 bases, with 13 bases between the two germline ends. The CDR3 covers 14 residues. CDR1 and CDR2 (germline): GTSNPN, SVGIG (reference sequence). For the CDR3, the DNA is TGTGCCTGGACGATGGAGAGCTTCACCGGGGAGCTGTTTTTT. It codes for CAWTMESFTGELFF.

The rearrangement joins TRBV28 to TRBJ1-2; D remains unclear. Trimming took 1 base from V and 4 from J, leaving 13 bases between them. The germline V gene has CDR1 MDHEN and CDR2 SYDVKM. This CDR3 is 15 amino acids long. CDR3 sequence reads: CASSLYNPGLYGYTF. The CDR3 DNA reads TGTGCCAGCAGTTTATACAACCCTGGCCTCTATGGCTACACCTTC.

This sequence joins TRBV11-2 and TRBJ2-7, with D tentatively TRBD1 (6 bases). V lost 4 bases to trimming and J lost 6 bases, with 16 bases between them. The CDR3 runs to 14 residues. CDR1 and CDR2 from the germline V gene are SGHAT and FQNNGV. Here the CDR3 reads CASSSAPGAGEQYF. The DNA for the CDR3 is TGTGCCAGCAGCTCAGCCCCAGGGGCCGGCGAGCAGTACTTC.

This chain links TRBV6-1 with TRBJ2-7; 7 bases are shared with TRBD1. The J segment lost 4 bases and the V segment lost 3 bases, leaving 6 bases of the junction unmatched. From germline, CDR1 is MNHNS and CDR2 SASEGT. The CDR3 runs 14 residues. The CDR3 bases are TGTGCCAGCAGTGATCGACAGGGCCCATACGAGCAGTACTTC. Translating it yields CASSDRQGPYEQYF.

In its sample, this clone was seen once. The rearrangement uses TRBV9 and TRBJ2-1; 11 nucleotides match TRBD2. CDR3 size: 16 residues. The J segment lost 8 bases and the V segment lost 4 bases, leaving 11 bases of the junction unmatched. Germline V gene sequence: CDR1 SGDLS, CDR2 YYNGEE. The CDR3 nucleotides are TGTGCCAGCAGCCCGCTAGCGGGAGGAGGTGGAGATGAGCAGTTCTTC. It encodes CASSPLAGGGGDEQFF.

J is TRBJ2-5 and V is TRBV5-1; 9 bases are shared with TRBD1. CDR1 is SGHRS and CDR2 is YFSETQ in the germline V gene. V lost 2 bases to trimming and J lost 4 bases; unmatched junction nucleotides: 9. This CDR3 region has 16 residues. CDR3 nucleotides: TGCGCCAGCAGCTTTTTGGGACAGGGTAGGGGAGAGACCCAGTACTTC. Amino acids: CASSFLGQGRGETQYF. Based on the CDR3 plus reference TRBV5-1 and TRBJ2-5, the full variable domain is KAGVTQTPRYLIKTRGQQVTLSCSPISGHRSVSWYQQTPGQGLQFLFEYFSETQRNKGNFPGRFSGRQFSNSRSEMNVSTLELGDSALYLCASSFLGQGRGETQYFGPGTRLLVL.

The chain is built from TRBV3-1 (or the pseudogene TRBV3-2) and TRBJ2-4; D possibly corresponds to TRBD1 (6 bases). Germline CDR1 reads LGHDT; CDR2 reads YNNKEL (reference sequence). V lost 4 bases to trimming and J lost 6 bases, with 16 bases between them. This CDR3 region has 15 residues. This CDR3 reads CASSRQGLSGNIQYF. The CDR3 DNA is TGTGCCAGCAGCCGGCAGGGGTTGAGTGGAAACATTCAGTACTTC.